This T cell receptor (beta chain) is drawn from a study of shared clonotypes between healthy human individuals. Whole-study findings and limits: Clonotypes that were shared across several donors made up roughly 5.2% of naive CD4 clonotypes.

A 200 ng quantity of DNA, some 30,000 T cell genomes, went into the sorted-subset replicate PCRs. TCRdb's copy holds only in-frame clones and misses some; the assay was immunoSEQ multiplex PCR. This repertoire shows about 2.2 million clones, around 93% found once; its top ten account for around 1.7%. The germline V and J ends were trimmed by 3 bases and 3 bases, with 9 bases remaining between them. This CDR3 is built from 13 residues. The germline V gene encodes CDR1 SGHAT and CDR2 FQNNGV. On this clone: Its cognate antigen is unknown. Other DNA sequences in the sample encode the same CDR3.

Naivety among CD8 cells was defined by CD45RO negativity and positive CCR7 selection, thereby excluding terminally differentiated effector memory CD45RA+ cells. This clonotype was obtained from a man younger than 35 in good health. Some clones in this sample may be carry-over from other donors' samples. The sample was naive CD8+ T cells from PBMCs. The chain has TRBV11-2 and TRBJ2-7; no clear D. As DNA, the CDR3 is TGTGCCAGCAGCTTGGGGTTAGGCTACGAGCAGTACTTC. Amino acids: CASSLGLGYEQYF.